A selection of T cell receptor beta chains follows, all from one sample in a study of blood T cell repertoires in COVID-19. The table came from immunoSEQ multiplex PCR; TCRdb's copy has only in-frame clones and leaves some out. The sample records 110,000 or so clones, 84% being singletons. The sequenced sample consisted of peripheral blood. All receptors derive from a woman aged 50 to 60 with acute or convalescent COVID-19. The CDR3 runs from the conserved cysteine through the conserved F or W. A D gene is named only where the DNA matches it firmly. Clone size is stated in some rows and not others, as once, few, many or a class when expanded.

-	-	TRBV5-4	TRBJ1-1	TGTGCCAGCAGCCCTGGGGGGGGCGCTGAGATCACTGAAGCTTTCTTT	CASSPGGGAEITEAFF
-	-	TRBV3-1/TRBV3-2	TRBJ2-7	TGTGCCAGCAGCCAAGTTTACGCAGTTTACGAGCAGTACTTC	CASSQVYAVYEQYF
-	-	TRBV19	TRBJ1-5	TGTGCCAGTAGTAGTGGAGGACTAGATAGCAATCAGCCCCAGCATTTT	CASSSGGLDSNQPQHF
-	TRBD1	TRBV7-9	TRBJ1-5	TGTGCCAGCAGCTTAGCGACAGGGTACAAGCCCCAGCATTTT	CASSLATGYKPQHF
-	-	TRBV30	TRBJ1-5	TGTGCCTGGGGTGACAGCGGGGGCAATCAGCCCCAGCATTTT	CAWGDSGGNQPQHF
-	-	TRBV7-9	TRBJ1-3	TGTGCCAGCAGCTTCGACAGGCCCGTTACTGGAAACACCATATATTTT	CASSFDRPVTGNTIYF
once	-	TRBV5-1	TRBJ1-1	TGCGCCAGCAGCCCCATTCCCGGGACTGAAGCTTTCTTT	CASSPIPGTEAFF
-	TRBD2	TRBV30	TRBJ2-3	TGTGCCTCTACCCCCACTAGCGGGGGGCATACGCAGTATTTT	CASTPTSGGHTQYF
-	-	TRBV25-1	TRBJ2-2	TGTGCCAGCAGTGAAATAGCTCTAACCGGGGAGCTGTTTTTT	CASSEIALTGELFF
few	-	TRBV19	TRBJ1-1	TGTGCCAGTAGTATAAGGGGGGGCACTGAAGCTTTCTTT	CASSIRGGTEAFF
-	TRBD1	TRBV9	TRBJ1-1	TGTGCCAGCAGCACAGGGGTTTACACTGAAGCTTTCTTT	CASSTGVYTEAFF
-	TRBD1	TRBV10-2	TRBJ1-2	TGCGCCAGCAGTGAGTTGCGGACAGGGGGTGCTGGCTACACCTTC	CASSELRTGGAGYTF
few	TRBD1	TRBV11-2	TRBJ1-6	TGTGCCAGCAGCGCACAGGGGAATAGTTCACCCCTCCACTTT	CASSAQGNSSPLHF
-	TRBD1	TRBV19	TRBJ1-5	TGTGCCAGTAGCGGACAGGGACAGGGGGCGTATCAGCCCCAGCATTTT	CASSGQGQGAYQPQHF
-	-	TRBV27	TRBJ1-6	TGTGCCAGCAGCCCAACGGGGGGCTCCTATAATTCACCCCTCCACTTT	CASSPTGGSYNSPLHF
few	-	TRBV7-9	TRBJ2-7	TGTGCCAGCAGCCAGACGACCAGCTCAGGATACGAGCAGTACTTC	CASSQTTSSGYEQYF
-	TRBD1	TRBV11-3	TRBJ1-1	TGTGCCAGCAGCCATGGACAGGGTCAAACTGAAGCTTTCTTT	CASSHGQGQTEAFF
-	TRBD1	TRBV10-3	TRBJ2-3	TGTGCCTCACGGGGACAGGGGCCCTATAGTGGCACAGATACGCAGTATTTT	CASRGQGPYSGTDTQYF
-	TRBD1	TRBV3-1/TRBV3-2	TRBJ1-2	TGTGCCAGCAGTCCTGGACAGGGAAATGGCTACACCTTC	CASSPGQGNGYTF
-	-	TRBV2	TRBJ1-4	TGTGCCAGCAAAGGAGTGGAGCAAAGCGAAAAACTGTTTTTT	CASKGVEQSEKLFF
-	TRBD1	TRBV29-1	TRBJ1-5	TGCAGCGTGGGGGACAGGGCAAATCAGCCCCAGCATTTT	CSVGDRANQPQHF
-	TRBD1	TRBV6-5	TRBJ1-2	TGTGCCAGCAGTTACTCGGGTGCAGGGGGCTATGGTGGCTACACCTTC	CASSYSGAGGYGGYTF
-	TRBD2	TRBV5-1	TRBJ2-1	TGCGCCAGCAGCTTGGTAGCGGGGAACAATGAGCAGTTCTTC	CASSLVAGNNEQFF
-	-	TRBV18	TRBJ2-2	TGTGCCAGCTCACCCACCCGACGGGGTGGGAACACCGGGGAGCTGTTTTTT	CASSPTRRGGNTGELFF
once	-	TRBV30	TRBJ1-4	TGTGCCTGGGGGGGGAGCGATGAAAAACTGTTTTTT	CAWGGSDEKLFF
-	TRBD1	TRBV7-9	TRBJ2-7	TGTGCCAGCAGCCGCAGGGGACAGGGCTACGAGCAGTACTTC	CASSRRGQGYEQYF
-	TRBD2	TRBV6-5	TRBJ2-7	TGTGCCAGCAGTTACTCATCGGGGGGTTCCTACGAGCAGTACTTC	CASSYSSGGSYEQYF
-	-	TRBV6-5	TRBJ1-6	TGTGCCAGCAGTTACGTTCGGGCAGGGCTCCTTTCACCCCTCCACTTT	CASSYVRAGLLSPLHF
-	TRBD2	TRBV19	TRBJ2-3	TGTGCCAGTAGTACCTATAGCGGGGGGGCCACAGATACGCAGTATTTT	CASSTYSGGATDTQYF
-	-	TRBV7-9	TRBJ1-2	TGTGCCAGCAGCTTACCGGGAGGCTACACCTTC	CASSLPGGYTF
-	TRBD2	TRBV7-9	TRBJ2-5	TGTGCCAGCAGCTTAGGACTAGCGGGGCAAGAGACCCAGTACTTC	CASSLGLAGQETQYF
-	-	TRBV5-8	TRBJ1-2	TGTGCCAGCAGCTTTGCCCCCGGGAGGGAAAAAACCTTC	CASSFAPGREKTF
-	TRBD1	TRBV3-1/TRBV3-2	TRBJ1-3	TGTGCCAGCAGCCGGGACAGTGGAAACACCATATATTTT	CASSRDSGNTIYF
-	-	TRBV19	TRBJ1-2	TGTGCCAGTAGTATAGATCTTCTCGACAGAACCTATGGCTACACCTTC	CASSIDLLDRTYGYTF